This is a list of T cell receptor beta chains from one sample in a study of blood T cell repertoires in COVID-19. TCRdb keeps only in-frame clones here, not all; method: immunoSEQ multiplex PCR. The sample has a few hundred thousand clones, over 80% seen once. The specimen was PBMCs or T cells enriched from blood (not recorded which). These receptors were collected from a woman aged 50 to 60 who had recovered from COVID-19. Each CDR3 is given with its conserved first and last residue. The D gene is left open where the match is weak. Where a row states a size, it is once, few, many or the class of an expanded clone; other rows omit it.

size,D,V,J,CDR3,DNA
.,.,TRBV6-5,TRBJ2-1,CASTMKADTYNEQFF,TGTGCCAGCACTATGAAAGCGGATACCTACAATGAGCAGTTCTTC
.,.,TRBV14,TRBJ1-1,CASSQATRRNTEAFF,TGTGCCAGCAGCCAAGCCACGAGGAGGAACACTGAAGCTTTCTTT
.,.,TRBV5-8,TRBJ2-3,CASSSYSTDTQYF,TGTGCCAGCAGCTCCTACAGCACAGATACGCAGTATTTT
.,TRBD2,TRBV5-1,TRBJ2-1,CASSLASGSNNEQFF,TGCGCCAGCAGCTTGGCTAGCGGGAGTAACAATGAGCAGTTCTTC
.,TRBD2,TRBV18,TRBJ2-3,CASSPPTGGLDTQYF,TGTGCCAGCTCACCCCCCACGGGGGGGCTAGATACGCAGTATTTT
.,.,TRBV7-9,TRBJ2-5,CASSFGVLAEETQYF,TGTGCCAGCAGCTTCGGGGTCTTGGCGGAAGAGACCCAGTACTTC
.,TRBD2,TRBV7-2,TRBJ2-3,CASSDRLAGVDTQYF,TGTGCCAGCAGCGATCGACTAGCGGGAGTGGATACGCAGTATTTT
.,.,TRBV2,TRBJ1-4,CASRSDATNEKLFF,TGTGCCAGCAGATCAGATGCAACTAATGAAAAACTGTTTTTT
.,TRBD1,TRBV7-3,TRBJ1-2,CASTFTSDRVYGYTF,TGTGCCAGCACCTTCACGTCCGACAGGGTTTATGGCTACACCTTC
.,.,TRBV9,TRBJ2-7,CASSVGPSVDYEQYF,TGTGCCAGCAGCGTAGGTCCGTCGGTTGACTACGAGCAGTACTTC
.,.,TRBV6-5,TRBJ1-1,CASRPEPNTEAFF,TGTGCCAGCAGACCAGAACCGAACACTGAAGCTTTCTTT
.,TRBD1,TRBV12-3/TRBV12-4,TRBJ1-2,CASSLKGASGYTF,TGTGCCAGCAGTTTAAAGGGGGCGAGTGGCTACACCTTC
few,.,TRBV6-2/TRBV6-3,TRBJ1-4,CASSSTNRDNGLF,TGTGCCAGCAGTTCTACGAACCGGGACAATGGCCTTTTT
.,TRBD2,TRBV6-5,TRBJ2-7,CASSYLAGGGYEQYF,TGTGCCAGCAGTTACCTAGCGGGAGGCGGGTACGAGCAGTACTTC
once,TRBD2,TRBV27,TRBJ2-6,CASSLLGTSGYHSGANVLTF,TGTGCCAGCAGTTTATTGGGGACTAGCGGGTACCACTCTGGGGCCAACGTCCTGACTTTC
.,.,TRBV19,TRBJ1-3,CASSTRQVSGNTIYF,TGTGCCAGTAGTACCCGACAAGTCTCTGGAAACACCATATATTTT
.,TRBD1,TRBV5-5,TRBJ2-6,CASSLGRRTGVYSGANVLTF,TGTGCCAGCAGCTTGGGTCGAAGGACAGGGGTTTACTCTGGGGCCAACGTCCTGACTTTC
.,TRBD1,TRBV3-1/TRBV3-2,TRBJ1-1,CASSQDVGQGQNTEAFF,TGTGCCAGCAGCCAAGATGTGGGACAGGGACAGAACACTGAAGCTTTCTTT
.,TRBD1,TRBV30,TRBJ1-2,CAWRLLTGGYGYTF,TGTGCCTGGAGGTTGTTGACAGGGGGTTATGGCTACACCTTC
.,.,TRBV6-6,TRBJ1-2,CASSSDSNYGYTF,TGTGCCAGCAGTTCCGACTCGAACTATGGCTACACCTTC
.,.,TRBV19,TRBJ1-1,CAAGGGAPRFRVAFF,TGTGCCGCCGGGGGTGGGGCGCCCCGCTTCAGGGTAGCTTTCTTT
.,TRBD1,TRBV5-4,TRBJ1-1,CASSLNPDRGTEAFF,TGTGCCAGCAGCCTGAACCCAGACAGGGGGACTGAAGCTTTCTTT
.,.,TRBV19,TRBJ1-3,CASSSVYSGNTIYF,TGTGCCAGTAGCTCCGTCTACTCTGGAAACACCATATATTTT
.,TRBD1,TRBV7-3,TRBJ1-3,CASSSTGVGNTIYF,TGTGCCAGCAGCTCCACAGGGGTCGGAAACACCATATATTTT
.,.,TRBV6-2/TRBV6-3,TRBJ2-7,CASSYDVGGASYEQYF,TGTGCCAGCAGTTACGACGTCGGCGGGGCATCCTACGAGCAGTACTTC
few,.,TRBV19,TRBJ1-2,CASQPPGSNYGYTF,TGTGCCAGTCAACCCCCGGGATCTAACTATGGCTACACCTTC
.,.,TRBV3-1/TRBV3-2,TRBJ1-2,CASSQTPRATQGYTF,TGTGCCAGCAGCCAAACCCCGCGGGCGACCCAGGGCTACACCTTC
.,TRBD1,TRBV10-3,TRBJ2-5,CAISVGTGRQETQYF,TGTGCCATCAGTGTCGGGACAGGGAGGCAAGAGACCCAGTACTTC
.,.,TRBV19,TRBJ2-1,CASSSRDSYNEQFF,TGTGCCAGTAGCTCCCGGGACTCTTACAATGAGCAGTTCTTC
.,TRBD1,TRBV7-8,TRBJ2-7,CASSLTGGNYEQYF,TGTGCCAGCAGCTTGACAGGGGGCAACTACGAGCAGTACTTC
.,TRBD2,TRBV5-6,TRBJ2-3,CASSSRGGAGEVDTQYF,TGTGCCAGCAGCTCCCGAGGGGGAGCGGGGGAGGTAGATACGCAGTATTTT
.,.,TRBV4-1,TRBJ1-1,CASSQDRGVGRGEAFF,TGCGCCAGCAGCCAAGATCGGGGGGTGGGTCGAGGTGAAGCTTTCTTT
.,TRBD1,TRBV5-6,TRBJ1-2,CASSLSSAGGYYGYTF,TGTGCCAGCAGCTTATCATCGGCAGGGGGCTACTATGGCTACACCTTC
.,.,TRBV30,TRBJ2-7,CAWSLRGSGTYEQYF,TGTGCCTGGAGTTTAAGGGGTTCCGGGACTTACGAGCAGTACTTC
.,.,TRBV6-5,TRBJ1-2,CASSYVQGYGYTF,TGTGCCAGCAGTTACGTACAGGGCTATGGCTACACCTTC
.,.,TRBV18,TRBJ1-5,CASSDRNQPQHF,TGTGCCAGCTCAGACAGAAATCAGCCCCAGCATTTT